These 25 T cell receptor beta chains share one sample of origin, sequenced in a study of shared clonotypes between healthy human individuals. Generated by immunoSEQ multiplex PCR, the TCRdb table keeps only in-frame clones and is missing some. The sample has some 2,000,000 clones, approximately 95% seen once; the top ten hold 0.1% to 0.15%. The sequenced sample consisted of naive CD4+ T cells sorted from blood. Subset here: CD45RA+ positively selected. These receptors all come from a man aged 18-30 years in good health.

This sequence joins TRBV25-1 and TRBJ2-1; tentatively, D is TRBD1 (5 bases). V lost 4 bases, J lost 8 bases, and 12 bases lay in between. Per germline, CDR1 MGHDK and CDR2 SYGVNS. CDR3 length: 13 amino acids. Here the CDR3 DNA reads TGTGCCAGCAGTGTCTCGGGCAGGGATGAGCAGTTCTTC. It translates to CASSVSGRDEQFF.

The rearrangement joins TRBV28 to TRBJ1-3; D is perhaps TRBD1 (5 bases). Trimming stripped 5 bases from V and 0 bases from J, with 14 bases between. Germline V gene lookup returns CDR1 MDHEN and CDR2 SYDVKM. The CDR3 sequence is 16 residues long. The CDR3 DNA reads as TGTGCCAGCAGTACCTTCCCCGGGGGCTCTGGAAACACCATATATTTT. It is translated as CASSTFPGGSGNTIYF.

The chain couples TRBV2 to TRBJ2-5; possible D gene TRBD2, 6 bases. The CDR3 contains 13 residues. Germline V gene lookup returns CDR1 SNHLY and CDR2 FYNNEI. Deletions cut 6 bases from V and 4 bases from J, with 12 bases between. The chain's CDR3 is CASSLRESETQYF. CDR3 sequence (DNA): TGTGCCAGCAGCCTCCGGGAGTCAGAGACCCAGTACTTC.

The CDR3 DNA reads TGTGCCAGGGGGCGTGGTAGCGGATACGAGCAGTACTTC. Protein sequence: CARGRGSGYEQYF. This rearrangement joins TRBV2 to TRBJ2-7; a weak D match, TRBD2 (6 bases). CDR3 size: 13 residues. Germline CDR1 and CDR2: SNHLY and FYNNEI. Between the trimmed V and J ends, which lost 9 bases and 4 bases, there was a span of 16 bases.

This rearrangement joins TRBV6-5 to TRBJ1-3, with 11 bases matching TRBD1. This CDR3 comprises 14 residues. CDR1 MNHEY and CDR2 SVGAGI come from the germline V gene. V lost 6 bases and J lost 11; bases outside the gene matches: 9. CDR3 in DNA: TGTGCCAGCAGCCTAACCGGGACAGGGGGTTCCATATATTTT. This translates into CASSLTGTGGSIYF.

The chain recombines TRBV2 with TRBJ2-3; tentative D call: TRBD2 (6 bases). Between the trimmed V and J ends, which lost 6 bases and 1 base, there was a span of 14 bases. The CDR3 has 15 residues. Germline lookup yields CDR1 SNHLY and CDR2 FYNNEI. CDR3 bases: TGTGCCAGCAGCCGAGAATGGGGGGGCACAGATACGCAGTATTTT. This translates into CASSREWGGTDTQYF.

This clone was seen once. The chain uses TRBV5-4 and TRBJ1-6; TRBD1 might be the D (5 bases). CDR1 and CDR2 from the germline V gene are SGHNT and YYREEE (reference sequence). This CDR3 contains 13 residues. V lost 4 bases to trimming and J lost 9 bases, with 11 bases between them. The CDR3 spells CASSRGLTSPLHF. In DNA, the CDR3 is TGTGCCAGCAGCCGGGGACTGACTTCACCCCTCCACTTT. Full variable domain (outside the CDR3, taken from reference TRBV5-4 and TRBJ1-6): ETGVTQSPTHLIKTRGQQVTLRCSSQSGHNTVSWYQQALGQGPQFIFQYYREEENGRGNFPPRFSGLQFPNYSSELNVNALELDDSALYLCASSRGLTSPLHFGNGTRLTVT.

The rearrangement links TRBV6-1 to TRBJ2-6, with D tentatively TRBD1 (6 bases). Trimming pared 4 bases from V and 1 base from J, leaving 14 bases between. Germline CDR1 MNHNS, CDR2 SASEGT. This CDR3 contains 17 residues. The CDR3 DNA is TGTGCCAGCAGTGCGACCGCAGGGGTATCTGGGGCCAACGTCCTGACTTTC. It is translated as CASSATAGVSGANVLTF.

The chain couples TRBV18 to TRBJ2-2; 8 bases are shared with TRBD1. The CDR3 has 18 amino acids. V lost 1 base to trimming and J lost 6 bases; unmatched junction nucleotides: 13. Germline CDR1 is KGHSH and CDR2 is LQKENI. The CDR3 reads CASSPRRQGAIDAGELFF. As DNA, the CDR3 is TGTGCCAGCTCACCACGTCGGCAGGGGGCGATTGATGCCGGGGAGCTGTTTTTT.

J is TRBJ2-1 and V is TRBV2, with 12 bases fitting TRBD2. Unmatched junction bases numbered 8, after V lost 10 bases and J lost 7 bases. The CDR3 is 14 residues long. Germline CDR1 is SNHLY and CDR2 is FYNNEI. The CDR3 DNA sequence: TGTGCCAACCGACTAGCGGGAGATGTTAATGAGCAGTTCTTC. This gives the protein CANRLAGDVNEQFF.

The V and J genes are TRBV10-2 and TRBJ1-6, with D uncertain. V gave up 3 bases and J gave up 7 bases, with 7 bases separating them. This CDR3 is built from 13 residues. Germline values: CDR1 WSHSY, CDR2 SAAADI. The CDR3 region has the DNA TGCGCCAGCAGTGACAGCCCCAATTCACCCCTCCACTTT. This sequence encodes CASSDSPNSPLHF.

V is TRBV6-6 and J is TRBJ2-3; D is undetermined. V was shortened by 2 bases and J by 3 bases, with 9 bases between the two germline ends. Germline-derived CDR1 and CDR2 are MNHNY and SVGAGI (reference sequence). The CDR3 spans 14 residues. The CDR3 reads CASSYPPRTDTQYF. The CDR3 DNA reads TGTGCCAGCAGTTACCCGCCGCGGACAGATACGCAGTATTTT.

This chain connects TRBV7-9 to TRBJ2-2; 7 bases align to TRBD1. Losses at the gene ends were 4 bases for V and 7 bases for J; bases not matched to a gene: 9. This CDR3 is 15 amino acids long. The germline V gene encodes CDR1 SEHNR and CDR2 FQNEAQ (reference sequence). The CDR3 here is CASSSLTGLSGELFF. The CDR3 DNA is TGTGCCAGCAGCTCGCTGACAGGGCTTAGCGGGGAGCTGTTTTTT.

The chain has TRBV6-1 and TRBJ1-1; 7 positions agree with TRBD1. The V and J ends lost 4 bases and 4 bases, in that order; junction bases with no gene match: 6. From germline, CDR1 is MNHNS and CDR2 SASEGT. The CDR3 is 14 amino acids. CDR3 region: CASSGLRDSTEAFF. The CDR3, as DNA: TGTGCCAGCAGTGGCCTCCGGGACAGCACTGAAGCTTTCTTT.

In its sample, this clone was seen once. V usage is TRBV6-1 and J usage is TRBJ1-4; tentatively, D is TRBD1 (5 bases). V lost 3 bases, J lost 8 bases, and 16 bases lay in between. The V gene's germline CDR1 is MNHNS and CDR2 SASEGT. The CDR3 totals 15 residues. The CDR3 here is CASSDRQPRDEKLFF. CDR3 DNA sequence: TGTGCCAGCAGTGACCGACAGCCCCGGGACGAAAAACTGTTTTTT.

The chain uses TRBV19 and TRBJ2-1; D gene ambiguous. The CDR3 has 12 residues. The germline CDR1 and CDR2 sequences are LNHDA and SQIVND (reference sequence). V shed 3 bases and J shed 5 bases, with 5 bases lying between them. CDR3 sequence reads: CASSITHNEQFF. The CDR3 coding sequence is TGTGCCAGTAGTATCACCCACAATGAGCAGTTCTTC.

V and J are TRBV29-1 and TRBJ1-2; 7 positions agree with TRBD1. The CDR3 runs 13 residues. J lost 2 bases, V lost 7 bases, and 7 bases had no gene match. Germline V gives CDR1 SQVTM, CDR2 ANQGSEA. This CDR3 reads CSASTGINYGYTF. CDR3 coding DNA: TGCAGCGCCTCGACAGGGATAAACTATGGCTACACCTTC.

The rearrangement links TRBV10-3 to TRBJ2-2, with D possibly TRBD1 on 5 matching bases. Germline assignment: CDR1 ENHRY and CDR2 SYGVKD. V was trimmed by 7 bases and J by 5 bases, leaving 17 bases between them. This CDR3 spans 15 amino acids. For the CDR3, the DNA is TGTGCCATCATGCGGACATCCCCAGGGACCGGGGAGCTGTTTTTT. It specifies CAIMRTSPGTGELFF.

The rearrangement links TRBV6-5 to TRBJ1-1; D remains unclear. CDR3 length: 14 residues. Trimming took off 7 bases at V and 1 base at J, with 13 bases between the two ends. Germline assignment: CDR1 MNHEY and CDR2 SVGAGI. CDR3 sequence: CASKYLRENTEAFF. The DNA of the CDR3 is TGTGCCAGCAAATATCTAAGGGAGAACACTGAAGCTTTCTTT.

V usage is TRBV7-6 and J usage is TRBJ2-1; 7 nucleotides agree with TRBD2. Germline trimming cut 1 base from V and 2 bases from J; bases unmatched to any gene: 11. This CDR3 is built from 18 residues. Germline CDR1 is SGHVS and CDR2 is FNYEAQ. The CDR3 sequence: CASSLVLGGPIAYNEQFF. CDR3 DNA sequence: TGTGCCAGCAGCTTAGTCCTGGGAGGGCCTATAGCCTACAATGAGCAGTTCTTC.

The J gene is TRBJ1-1, the V gene TRBV7-3; D is uncertain. CDR3 length equals 13 residues. The ends were cut back, 5 bases at V and 2 bases at J, with 9 bases in the middle. CDR1 SGHTA and CDR2 FQGTGA come from the germline V gene. The chain's CDR3 is CASSRGVNTEAFF. CDR3 nucleotide sequence: TGTGCCAGCAGCCGCGGGGTAAACACTGAAGCTTTCTTT.

The V call is TRBV7-9, the J call TRBJ2-7, with D uncertain. The length of the CDR3 is 15 residues. The germline V gene encodes CDR1 SEHNR and CDR2 FQNEAQ (reference sequence). Between the trimmed V and J ends, which lost 1 base and 0 bases, there was a span of 10 bases. Here the CDR3 reads CASSLDSWSSYEQYF. In nucleotides, the CDR3 is TGTGCCAGCAGCTTAGACTCCTGGAGCTCCTACGAGCAGTACTTC.

The chain joins TRBV15 to TRBJ2-7, with D maybe TRBD2 (5 bases). Germline values: CDR1 LNHNV, CDR2 YYDKDF (reference sequence). The CDR3 is made up of 14 amino acids. V lost 2 bases and J lost 2, with 10 bases in between. The DNA of the CDR3 is TGTGCCACCAGCAGACCGGGATCCCCCTACGAGCAGTACTTC. This codes for CATSRPGSPYEQYF.

V gene TRBV5-4 combines with J gene TRBJ1-5; D perhaps matches TRBD1 (6 bases). This CDR3 is built from 15 residues. CDR1 SGHNT and CDR2 YYREEE come from the germline V gene (reference sequence). V was pared by 0 bases and J by 4 bases, with 11 bases between. DNA for the CDR3: TGTGCCAGCAGCTTGGGGGGCCAGGGGAATCAGCCCCAGCATTTT. Translated: CASSLGGQGNQPQHF.

The V gene is TRBV7-2, the J gene TRBJ1-1; 7 positions match TRBD1. Losses at the gene ends were 8 bases for V and 1 base for J; bases not matched to a gene: 4. This CDR3 contains 13 residues. CDR1 SGHTA and CDR2 FQGNSA come from the germline V gene. The CDR3 coding sequence is TGTGCCAGCCTCAGGACAGGGAACACTGAAGCTTTCTTT. Protein sequence: CASLRTGNTEAFF.